This TCR beta chain is drawn from a study of CD8 T cells in Susac syndrome. Random hexamers were used to reverse transcribe an amount of roughly 0.45 to 1 ug RNA. TCRdb used MiXCR to reprocess the immunoSEQ multiplex PCR reads, holding one entry per CDR3 protein. The data contain 200,000 to 250,000 distinct CDR3 sequences, 94% of them singletons. The V and J ends lost 3 bases and 5 bases respectively, with 18 bases between them. CDR1 and CDR2 (germline): SGDLS, YYNGEE. This CDR3 region has 16 residues. This chain links TRBV9 with TRBJ1-5, with a weak D call TRBD1 (5 bases). This TCR derives from a human donor with Susac syndrome. Sequencing used CD4+ T cells from PBMCs. The CDR3: CASSAGWTATDQPQHF. The CDR3 nucleotides are TGTGCCAGCAGCGCCGGGTGGACGGCGACAGATCAGCCCCAGCATTTT.